The sequence of this TCR beta chain was determined in a study of blood T cell repertoires in COVID-19 (dated by TCRdb to the early 2020s). In the study overall: Samples covering the acute and convalescent phases of COVID-19 were provided by collaborators in the United States, Italy and Spain. The repertoires were made available in a free public database intended to serve as a resource for research on the immune response to SARS-CoV-2. The sample metadata nearly always contained a de-identified subject ID, COVID-19 status, age in years and sex. The samples were drawn from two sources: the first 160 participants of the ongoing ImmuneRACE study, and 1,000 to 1,500 subjects contributed by 6 global collaborators. Where HLA class I and class II types were available, the types were taken from metadata supplied by the sample provider, not from assay-based typing. Subjects who had been exposed to COVID-19, were actively infected with it, or had recovered from it provided the deeply sampled blood TCRbeta repertoires that made up the dataset. The prospective study material was composed of cDNA or gDNA derived from T cells, B-cell-depleted T cells, or PBMCs. General conclusions and limits of the study: The amount of clinical and demographic metadata varied by source and participant and was provided uncurated.

V lost 2 bases and J lost 1 base; the stretch between them is 8 bases long. CDR1 is given as SEHNR and CDR2 as FQNEAQ, both from the germline V gene (reference sequence). The CDR3, from cysteine to phenylalanine, totals 14 residues. The sequence is cut down to CDR3 DNA, 42 bases in frame from base 1. For this clone: It has no known antigen specificity. Qualities for individual bases were not recorded, and no much larger clone is one base off. This sample also contains other DNA sequences that code for the same CDR3.

TCRbeta CDR3 regions were amplified from genomic DNA by means of the immunoSEQ Assay, a bias-controlled multiplex PCR. In the original analysis: Nucleated cell counts per sample were estimated from amplification of reference gene primers within the assay. Sequence reads were collapsed and filtered to measure the absolute abundance of every unique TCRbeta CDR3 rearrangement. For each sample, productive Simpson clonality was calculated by taking the square root of Simpson's diversity index across productive rearrangements. TCRdb limited this immuneACCESS table to in-frame rearrangements with V and J called. A share of clones is missing; checked studies link under half to unresolved V genes, and the rest is unexplained. D and trimming come from the DNA, and the V and J calls and clone size come from that table. Within this sample are a few hundred thousand clones, with 88% of them counted one time only. Approximately 2% of the sample is held by the ten biggest clonotypes.

Participants in the prospective study were enrolled through a virtual design, were aged about 18 to 90 years, and lived in roughly 24 United States geographic areas. To assign participants to cohorts, the prospective study relied on clinical history that participants themselves reported in a screening survey and a study questionnaire. ImmuneRACE Cohort 3 recovered participants were defined by two consecutive negative NP/OP PCR tests, healthcare professional clearance, or symptom resolution. Mobile phlebotomists in the prospective study collected whole blood, serum and a nasopharyngeal or oropharyngeal swab from every participant. Additional blood draws and questionnaires over an approximately two-month period could optionally be provided by prospective study participants. Prospective study blood samples were shipped either frozen or at room temperature before DNA extraction.

The V and J segments used are TRBV7-9 and TRBJ1-1, with no reliable assignment of the D segment. Sequenced input: PBMCs or T cells enriched from blood (not recorded which). The clonotype originates from a woman between 35 and 50 years old who had recovered from COVID-19. The CDR3 protein is CASSLSGKNTEAFF. The nucleotides are TGTGCCAGCAGCTTAAGTGGCAAGAACACTGAAGCTTTCTTT.